One and the same sample provided the 24 T cell receptor beta chains below, sequenced in a study of control samples from healthy donors and cancer patients. Assay used: immunoSEQ multiplex PCR; TCRdb lists only in-frame clones, some missing. Altogether some 67,000 clones are present, roughly 86% being singletons, with the ten largest covering around a fifth. Sequencing was performed on PBMCs. All receptors come from a man in his fifties or sixties with lung cancer.

In this sample, this clone turned up a few times. The chain is built from TRBV5-1 and TRBJ2-2; tentative D call: TRBD1 (5 bases). Germline V CDR1 and CDR2: SGHRS, YFSETQ. Trimming stripped 0 bases from V and 6 bases from J, with 15 bases between. The CDR3 length is 16 residues. The CDR3 DNA reads TGCGCCAGCAGCTTGGCCGCGAGCAGGGCGGCCGGGGAGCTGTTTTTT. As protein: CASSLAASRAAGELFF.

This chain uses TRBV30 with TRBJ1-5, with D tentatively TRBD1 (6 bases). Trimming stripped 3 bases from V and 4 bases from J, with 10 bases between. The germline CDR1 and CDR2 sequences are GTSNPN and SVGIG (reference sequence). The CDR3 has 13 residues. CDR3 in DNA: TGTGCCTGGAGCCGTGGACAGAATCAGCCCCAGCATTTT. Its protein is CAWSRGQNQPQHF.

This chain links TRBV5-8 with TRBJ2-7; D gene uncertain. The CDR3 length is 11 residues. Germline loops: CDR1 SGHTS, CDR2 YDEGEE. The V end lost 4 bases, the J end lost 3 bases, and 5 bases lay between the germline ends. In DNA form, the CDR3 reads TGTGCCAGCAGCCCCCACTACGAGCAGTACGTC. Translated, it gives CASSPHYEQYV.

V gene TRBV24-1 combines with J gene TRBJ1-2; D may be TRBD1 (6 bases). CDR1 and CDR2 from the germline V gene are KGHDR and SFDVKD. Trimming took off 2 bases at V and 4 bases at J, with 10 bases between the two ends. This CDR3 has 14 amino acids. The CDR3 protein is CATSDSGTTYGYTF. DNA for the CDR3: TGTGCCACCAGTGATTCCGGGACAACCTATGGCTACACCTTC.

The chain has TRBV5-5 and TRBJ2-1, with D possibly matching TRBD2 (5 bases). V gave up 0 bases and J gave up 5 bases, with 12 bases separating them. Per the germline V gene, CDR1 is SGHKS and CDR2 is YYEKEE (reference sequence). The CDR3 covers 15 residues. The CDR3: CASSLEARRNNEQFF. In DNA form, the CDR3 reads TGTGCCAGCAGCTTGGAGGCTAGGAGGAACAATGAGCAGTTCTTC. The whole variable domain, remainder taken from reference TRBV5-5 and TRBJ2-1, is DAGVTQSPTHLIKTRGQQVTLRCSPISGHKSVSWYQQVLGQGPQFIFQYYEKEERGRGNFPDRFSARQFPNYSSELNVNALLLGDSALYLCASSLEARRNNEQFFGPGTRLTVL.

The rearrangement uses TRBV7-3 and TRBJ2-2, with TRBD1 identical over 7 bases. CDR1 and CDR2 from the germline V gene are SGHTA and FQGTGA. V dropped 3 bases and J dropped 3; count of bases not matched to a gene: 4. The CDR3 is made up of 15 amino acids. CDR3 protein: CASSLRQGHTGELFF. The CDR3 DNA reads as TGTGCCAGCAGCTTGCGACAGGGACACACCGGGGAGCTGTTTTTT.

On this clone itself: Its ends do not fully match the called genes, so a read error is possible. The chain recombines TRBV2 with TRBJ1-4, with a weak D call TRBD1 (6 bases). Per the germline V gene, CDR1 is SNHLY and CDR2 is FYNNEI. The CDR3 runs to 15 residues. The CDR3 DNA follows: TGTGCCAGCAGCGAAGGTCTAGGCAGGGGTGTAAAACTGTTTTTT. Translation gives CASSEGLGRGVKLFF. The full variable domain, completed using reference TRBV2 and TRBJ1-4, is EPEVTQTPSHQVTQMGQEVILRCVPISNHLYFYWYRQILGQKVEFLVSFYNNEISEKSEIFDDQFSVERPDGSNFTLKIRSTKLEDSAMYFCASSEGLGRGVKLFFGSGTQLSVL.

The CDR3 sequence: CATSDPPLDIQYF. CDR3 coding DNA: TGTGCCACCAGTGACCCGCCTTTGGACATTCAGTACTTC. The chain uses TRBV24-1 and TRBJ2-4; D uncertain. The ends were cut back, 4 bases at V and 8 bases at J, with 11 bases in the middle. The CDR3 spans 13 residues. Per the germline V gene, CDR1 is KGHDR and CDR2 is SFDVKD.

This clone was counted once. The chain combines TRBV18 with TRBJ1-1, with D perhaps matching TRBD1 (5 bases). The V and J ends lost 3 bases and 5 bases respectively, with 10 bases between them. The CDR3 totals 13 residues. Germline CDR1 KGHSH, CDR2 LQKENI. This CDR3 is CASSPLGGTEAFF. The CDR3, as DNA: TGTGCCAGCTCACCTTTGGGGGGAACTGAAGCTTTCTTT.

The chain recombines TRBV18 with TRBJ1-1; D is unresolved. V was trimmed by 0 bases and J by 3 bases, leaving 11 bases between them. CDR1 is KGHSH and CDR2 is LQKENI in the germline V gene. This CDR3 spans 15 amino acids. The CDR3 bases are TGTGCCAGCTCACCACCCGGTAGGAGCGACACTGAAGCTTTCTTT. This gives the protein CASSPPGRSDTEAFF.

This chain uses TRBV3-1 (or the pseudogene TRBV3-2) with TRBJ2-7; 10 positions match TRBD1. The length of the CDR3 is 15 residues. Germline lookup yields CDR1 LGHDT and CDR2 YNNKEL (reference sequence). J was trimmed by 4 bases and V by 4 bases; bases with no gene match: 7. The CDR3 DNA reads as TGTGCCAGCAGCCCGGGGACAGGGGACTTTTACGAGCAGTACGTC. Its protein product is CASSPGTGDFYEQYV.

This rearrangement joins TRBV27 to TRBJ2-6; tentatively, D is TRBD2 (5 bases). Germline V lookup: CDR1 MNHEY, CDR2 SMNVEV (reference sequence). The CDR3 sequence is 19 residues long. The V end was cut by 0 bases, the J end by 0 bases, with 15 bases between. The CDR3, as DNA: TGTGCCAGCAGTTTATCACTGGCGGGTTTGTCCTCTGGGGCCAACGTCCTGACTTTC. The encoded protein is CASSLSLAGLSSGANVLTF.

The rearrangement links TRBV5-8 to TRBJ2-1, with TRBD1 as a possible D gene (6 bases). With 2 bases removed from V and 2 bases from J, the gap between germline ends came to 11 bases. This CDR3 is 15 amino acids long. Germline CDR1 SGHTS, CDR2 YDEGEE. The CDR3 sequence: CASSLTGSAYNEQFF. The CDR3 DNA is TGTGCCAGCAGCTTAACAGGGTCCGCCTACAATGAGCAGTTCTTC.

The chain joins TRBV6-5 to TRBJ1-2, with a tentative D call TRBD1 (6 bases). The CDR3 has 13 residues. The V end lost 8 bases, the J end lost 5 bases, and 15 bases lay between the germline ends. Germline V lookup: CDR1 MNHEY, CDR2 SVGAGI. The CDR3 sequence: CASGGGEGYGYTF. For the CDR3, the DNA is TGTGCCAGCGGGGGGGGCGAAGGGTATGGCTACACCTTC.

The genes are TRBV18 and TRBJ1-1; 9 bases fit TRBD1. This CDR3 has 16 amino acids. Germline V gives CDR1 KGHSH, CDR2 LQKENI. V gave up 3 bases and J gave up 4 bases; unmatched junction bases: 9. The CDR3 is CASSPWGQGGSTEAFF. The CDR3 coding sequence is TGTGCCAGCTCACCGTGGGGACAGGGTGGGAGCACTGAAGCTTTCTTT.

This clone was seen just once. The DNA of the CDR3 is TGCGCCAGCAGCTTGTTGCCTGAGACCTACAATGAGCAGTTCTTC. This gives the protein CASSLLPETYNEQFF. The J gene is TRBJ2-1, the V gene TRBV5-1; D remains ambiguous. V lost 1 base and J lost 2, with 10 bases in between. Germline V gene lookup returns CDR1 SGHRS and CDR2 YFSETQ. The CDR3 contains 15 residues.

The V call is TRBV5-4, the J call TRBJ1-3; no clear D. In germline, CDR1 is SGHNT, CDR2 YYREEE (reference sequence). This CDR3 region has 17 residues. Trimming left V 6 bases short and J 2 bases short, with 21 bases between. The CDR3 spells CASTYGGPPRAGNTIYF. Here the CDR3 DNA reads TGTGCCAGCACCTATGGAGGACCTCCTCGCGCTGGAAACACCATATATTTT. The whole variable domain, remainder taken from reference TRBV5-4 and TRBJ1-3, is ETGVTQSPTHLIKTRGQQVTLRCSSQSGHNTVSWYQQALGQGPQFIFQYYREEENGRGNFPPRFSGLQFPNYSSELNVNALELDDSALYLCASTYGGPPRAGNTIYFGEGSWLTVV.

DNA of the CDR3: TGCGCCAGTAACCAGAGACAGGGGGATGGCTACACCTTC. Its protein product is CASNQRQGDGYTF. The rearrangement uses TRBV5-1 and TRBJ1-2; 9 bases line up with TRBD1. Looked up from germline, CDR1 is SGHRS and CDR2 is YFSETQ. Losses at the gene ends were 8 bases for V and 6 bases for J; bases not matched to a gene: 8. This CDR3 is built from 13 residues.

J is TRBJ2-1 and V is TRBV24-1, with TRBD1 matching 9 bases. The CDR3 loop spans 17 amino acids. With 7 bases clipped from V and 4 bases from J, the junction kept 13 bases outside the gene matches. Germline CDR1 is KGHDR and CDR2 is SFDVKD. The CDR3 region has the DNA TGTGCCACCAGGAAGGACAGGGGCGTCATAAAATACAATGAGCAGTTCTTC. Protein product: CATRKDRGVIKYNEQFF.

The V call is TRBV3-1 (or the pseudogene TRBV3-2), the J call TRBJ1-2, with TRBD1 matching 7 bases. Germline V gene data show CDR1 as LGHDT and CDR2 as YNNKEL (reference sequence). With 7 bases clipped from V and 4 bases from J, the junction kept 6 bases outside the gene matches. CDR3 size: 13 residues. Written as DNA, the CDR3 is TGTGCCAGCACCAGAGAGGGGGCCTATGGCTACACCTTC. This encodes CASTREGAYGYTF.

The CDR3 protein is CASTPGQRNTEAFF. CDR3 DNA: TGTGCCAGCACCCCGGGACAGAGAAACACTGAAGCTTTCTTT. The chain combines TRBV14 with TRBJ1-1, with 7 bases that match TRBD1. Germline V gene lookup returns CDR1 SGHDN and CDR2 FVKESK. The J segment lost 2 bases and the V segment lost 7 bases, leaving 7 bases of the junction unmatched. The CDR3 consists of 14 residues.

This chain joins TRBV19 and TRBJ1-6; D unresolved. V was clipped by 1 base and J by 10 bases, with 11 bases between them. There are 14 residues in the CDR3. Germline CDR1 LNHDA, CDR2 SQIVND (reference sequence). The CDR3 nucleotides are TGTGCCAGTAGTATAGGGGAAGTGAAGTCACCCCTCCACTTT. Its protein is CASSIGEVKSPLHF.

This clone showed up just a few times. This chain connects TRBV4-1 to TRBJ1-5; 9 bases are a match to TRBD1. CDR1 MGHRA and CDR2 YSYEKL come from the germline V gene. This CDR3 is built from 17 residues. With 1 base clipped from V and 5 bases from J, the junction kept 9 bases outside the gene matches. The CDR3 bases are TGCGCCAGCAGCCAAGCGACAGGGGGGAGCGTGGATCAGCCCCAGCATTTT. It codes for CASSQATGGSVDQPQHF.

This clone is judged medium-sized (0.01 to 0.1%). This chain links TRBV10-2 with TRBJ1-2; D gene unclear. The V gene's germline CDR1 is WSHSY and CDR2 SAAADI. The CDR3 spans 15 residues. The V end lost 2 bases, the J end lost 4 bases, and 14 bases lay between the germline ends. CDR3 bases: TGCGCCAGCAGTGAGATCGCAGGTCGTATCTATGGCTACACCTTC. Its protein product is CASSEIAGRIYGYTF.